These 27 T cell receptor beta chains originate from one sample sequenced in a study of regulatory T cells in long-lasting Graves disease. Arm-PCR with iRepertoire HTBI primers amplified the CDR3 regions for these TCR beta libraries. TCRdb independently ran MiXCR on the multiplex PCR reads; one entry per CDR3 protein. The data hold roughly 430,000 distinct CDR3 sequences, with around 15% observed a single time. Time point in this sample: newly diagnosed GD, antithyroid drugs for less than 3 months. Preparation of the TCR library used RNA extracted from PBMCs. These data were likewise used in another study, on T cells in Graves' hyperthyroidism and ophthalmopathy.

The sample in question was peripheral blood mononuclear cells (PBMCs), obtained at new diagnosis, from a patient treated with antithyroid drugs. Source of these receptors: a woman in her 30s with Graves disease.

This clonotype was detected a few times. The rearrangement uses TRBV29-1 and TRBJ1-1; D gene unclear. The V and J ends lost 1 base and 3 bases respectively, with 18 bases between them. CDR3 length: 16 residues. The germline V gene encodes CDR1 SQVTM and CDR2 ANQGSEA. CDR3 in amino acids: CSVEGGLSKRYTEAFF. CDR3 bases: TGCAGCGTTGAAGGCGGACTTTCTAAACGGTACACTGAAGCTTTCTTT. The full variable domain, with the rest looked up from reference TRBV29-1 and TRBJ1-1, is SAVISQKPSRDICQRGTSLTIQCQVDSQVTMMFWYRQQPGQSLTLIATANQGSEATYESGFVIDKFPISRPNLTFSTLTVSNMSPEDSSIYLCSVEGGLSKRYTEAFFGQGTRLTVV.

In its sample, this clonotype was seen many times. This sequence joins TRBV27 and TRBJ1-1; D possibly corresponds to TRBD1 (5 bases). The germline CDR1 and CDR2 sequences are MNHEY and SMNVEV (reference sequence). Trimming stripped 6 bases from V and 6 bases from J, with 14 bases between. This CDR3 is 13 amino acids long. CDR3 protein: CASRTTGRSEAFF. The CDR3 bases are TGTGCCAGCAGGACAACAGGTCGGTCTGAAGCTTTCTTT.

This clonotype was observed at least ten times. V gene TRBV11-2 combines with J gene TRBJ2-1; 12 nucleotides line up with TRBD2. CDR1 and CDR2 (germline): SGHAT, FQNNGV. CDR3 length: 18 amino acids. V lost 5 bases to trimming and J lost 8 bases; unmatched junction nucleotides: 16. The CDR3 region is CASSTGLAGLTIIYEQFF. CDR3 coding DNA: TGTGCCAGCAGCACTGGACTAGCGGGGCTCACCATCATCTATGAGCAGTTCTTC.

This clonotype came up a few times. Without the conserved terminal phenylalanine or tryptophan, this CDR3 likely stems from a read error. V gene TRBV11-3 combines with J gene TRBJ2-2; 10 nucleotides line up with TRBD2. Germline V gives CDR1 SGHNT, CDR2 YENEEA. Trimming at V came to 5 bases and at J to 8 bases, leaving 2 bases not matched to a gene. CDR3 length: 13 residues. The CDR3 nucleotides read TGTGCCAGCAGCCCTAGCGGGAGTGGGGAGCTGTTTCTT. It translates to CASSPSGSGELFL.

This clonotype occurred many times. The chain employs TRBV2 and TRBJ1-4; 7 bases are a match to TRBD1. V trimming: 7 bases; J trimming: 5 bases; junction bases outside the gene matches: 4. This CDR3 has 13 amino acids. Germline V lookup: CDR1 SNHLY, CDR2 FYNNEI. CDR3 protein: CASIETGNEKLFF. Here the CDR3 DNA reads TGTGCCAGCATCGAGACAGGGAATGAAAAACTGTTTTTT.

Many counts were recorded for this clonotype. The chain employs TRBV30 and TRBJ2-3; no firm D call. Germline V gives CDR1 GTSNPN, CDR2 SVGIG (reference sequence). The CDR3 covers 14 residues. Trimming cost V 5 bases and J 0 bases, with 12 bases left between them. The CDR3 protein is CAWEASASTDTQYF. The DNA of the CDR3 is TGTGCCTGGGAAGCTTCGGCTAGCACAGATACGCAGTATTTT.

Only a few counts were recorded for this clonotype. The CDR3 DNA sequence: TGCAGCGTCGTGACAGGGGGCGCCGGAGAGACCCAGTACTTC. Protein: CSVVTGGAGETQYF. The J gene is TRBJ2-5, the V gene TRBV20-1; 10 nucleotides match TRBD1. This CDR3 region has 14 residues. CDR1 DFQATT and CDR2 SNEGSKA come from the germline V gene (reference sequence).

In this sample, this clonotype turned up many times. Written as DNA, the CDR3 is TGTGCCAGCAGGCTAGCGGGCGGAAGCTCCTACGAGCAGTACTTC. Translated: CASRLAGGSSYEQYF. This chain uses TRBV2 with TRBJ2-7; TRBD2 matches 8 bases. J gave up 0 bases and V 6 bases, and 7 bases lay outside the gene matches. Germline CDR1 reads SNHLY; CDR2 reads FYNNEI. This CDR3 is built from 15 residues. The full variable domain, with the rest looked up from reference TRBV2 and TRBJ2-7, is EPEVTQTPSHQVTQMGQEVILRCVPISNHLYFYWYRQILGQKVEFLVSFYNNEISEKSEIFDDQFSVERPDGSNFTLKIRSTKLEDSAMYFCASRLAGGSSYEQYFGPGTRLTVT.

The rearrangement joins TRBV14 to TRBJ2-7; the D is unclear. V was trimmed by 1 base and J by 6 bases, leaving 7 bases between them. Per germline, CDR1 SGHDN and CDR2 FVKESK. The CDR3 runs 12 residues. This CDR3 is CASSQGRSEQYF. The CDR3 DNA follows: TGTGCCAGCAGCCAAGGGCGGTCCGAGCAGTACTTC.

The CDR3 DNA reads TGTGCCAGCAGTGCGCGACAGGGGGCCTACAATGAGCAGTTCTTC. Translating gives CASSARQGAYNEQFF. The genes are TRBV25-1 and TRBJ2-1; TRBD1 matches at 9 bases. This CDR3 contains 15 residues. CDR1 is MGHDK and CDR2 is SYGVNS in the germline V gene. Unmatched junction bases numbered 3, after V lost 4 bases and J lost 2 bases. Supplemented by reference TRBV25-1 and TRBJ2-1, the full variable domain reads EADIYQTPRYLVIGTGKKITLECSQTMGHDKMYWYQQDPGMELHLIHYSYGVNSTEKGDLSSESTVSRIRTEHFPLTLESARPSHTSQYLCASSARQGAYNEQFFGPGTRLTVL.

This clonotype was seen repeatedly, ten times or more. CDR3 nucleotide sequence: TGTGCCAGCAGCTTTATCCAGCGGGAGTACCAAGAGACCCAGTACTTC. Protein: CASSFIQREYQETQYF. V is TRBV5-8 and J is TRBJ2-5; 8 nucleotides match TRBD2. This CDR3 comprises 16 residues. V shed 2 bases, J shed 0 bases, and the junction held 6 bases outside the gene matches. In germline, CDR1 is SGHTS, CDR2 YDEGEE.

This clonotype has a count of ten or more. V and J are TRBV27 and TRBJ1-1; weak D call: TRBD1 (6 bases). V was trimmed by 4 bases and J by 4 bases, leaving 13 bases between them. Germline-derived CDR1 and CDR2 are MNHEY and SMNVEV (reference sequence). The CDR3 runs to 14 residues. Here the CDR3 reads CASSSSQGGTEAFF. In DNA, the CDR3 is TGTGCCAGCAGTTCGTCACAGGGAGGCACTGAAGCTTTCTTT.

Only a few counts were recorded for this clonotype. V gene TRBV6-2 or TRBV6-3 combines with J gene TRBJ2-7; 7 bases fit TRBD2. After removal of 6 bases from V and 0 bases from J, the junction contained 11 bases not matched to a gene. The CDR3 covers 16 residues. Germline CDR1 and CDR2: MNHEY and SVGEGT. As DNA, the CDR3 is TGTGCCAGCAGGGAAACCACTAGCGCAAGCTCCTACGAGCAGTACTTC. As protein: CASRETTSASSYEQYF.

The CDR3 bases are TGTGCCAGCAGTTTACCCAGCGGGAGGGGCGCTGGGCAGTTCTTC. Residues: CASSLPSGRGAGQFF. The V gene is TRBV27, the J gene TRBJ2-1, with 10 nucleotides matching TRBD2. V dropped 2 bases and J dropped 12; count of bases not matched to a gene: 10. Germline V gene lookup returns CDR1 MNHEY and CDR2 SMNVEV (reference sequence). The CDR3 length is 15 residues.

This clonotype showed up many times. The chain combines TRBV24-1 with TRBJ2-1, with D perhaps TRBD1 (6 bases). Deletions cut 4 bases from V and 7 bases from J, with 19 bases between. This CDR3 comprises 16 residues. Germline V gene sequence: CDR1 KGHDR, CDR2 SFDVKD. CDR3 region: CATSDPSRGATNEQFF. CDR3 DNA: TGTGCCACCAGTGACCCTAGCAGGGGTGCAACGAATGAGCAGTTCTTC.

The gene calls are TRBV29-1 and TRBJ1-2; no definite D call. The length of the CDR3 is 12 residues. Trimming pared 1 base from V and 4 bases from J, leaving 7 bases between. Germline V gene data show CDR1 as SQVTM and CDR2 as ANQGSEA. The CDR3 DNA is TGCAGCGTTGAAGGCAAGTCCTATGGCTACACCTTC. Amino acid sequence: CSVEGKSYGYTF.

The sample holds a few counts of this clonotype. The genes are TRBV30 and TRBJ1-2; D remains unclear. The CDR3 has 13 amino acids. Germline CDR1 is GTSNPN and CDR2 is SVGIG (reference sequence). V lost 3 bases and J lost 4, with 12 bases in between. For the CDR3, the DNA is TGTGCCTGGAGCTCGGAACAGTTCTATGGCTACACCTTC. As protein: CAWSSEQFYGYTF.

This clonotype has a count of ten or more. V and J are TRBV12-3 or TRBV12-4 and TRBJ2-1; the match to TRBD2 covers 13 bases. The CDR3 loop spans 18 amino acids. Unmatched junction bases numbered 17, after V lost 7 bases and J lost 8 bases. This CDR3 reads CASNQRGTSGTLSYEQFF. The CDR3, as DNA: TGTGCCAGCAACCAAAGGGGGACTAGCGGGACTTTGAGCTATGAGCAGTTCTTC.

This clonotype appeared many times. This sequence joins TRBV13 and TRBJ2-7; tentatively, D is TRBD2 (6 bases). V was pared by 0 bases and J by 6 bases, with 15 bases between. Per the germline V gene, CDR1 is PRHDT and CDR2 is FYEKMQ (reference sequence). The CDR3 consists of 15 residues. In DNA form, the CDR3 reads TGTGCCAGCAGCTTAGGCGGGGCTGGGAGGTCCGAGCAGTACTTC. It specifies CASSLGGAGRSEQYF. The complete variable domain, with remaining parts taken from reference TRBV13 and TRBJ2-7, reads AAGVIQSPRHLIKEKRETATLKCYPIPRHDTVYWYQQGPGQDPQFLISFYEKMQSDKGSIPDRFSAQQFSDYHSELNMSSLELGDSALYFCASSLGGAGRSEQYFGPGTRLTVT.

This clonotype was found many times. The chain carries TRBV20-1 and TRBJ2-7; TRBD2 agrees at 8 bases. V lost 6 bases and J lost 0; bases outside the gene matches: 10. Germline V gene sequence: CDR1 DFQATT, CDR2 SNEGSKA (reference sequence). The CDR3 loop spans 15 amino acids. CDR3 DNA sequence: TGCAGTGCCCCCGACCGGAGCGGGGGCTCCTACGAGCAGTACTTC. It codes for CSAPDRSGGSYEQYF.

There are a few counts of this clonotype. This chain joins TRBV7-9 and TRBJ1-4; 8 bases agree with TRBD1. Germline assignment: CDR1 SEHNR and CDR2 FQNEAQ (reference sequence). There are 17 residues in the CDR3. V gave up 5 bases and J gave up 0 bases; unmatched junction bases: 8. CDR3 DNA sequence: TGTGCCAGCAGCAACCCGGGACAGGCTGCAACTAATGAAAAACTGTTTTTT. Protein sequence: CASSNPGQAATNEKLFF.

The sample holds many counts of this clonotype. The V and J genes are TRBV7-2 and TRBJ2-1; possibly TRBD2 for D (5 bases). V lost 1 base and J 3 bases, leaving 16 bases between the germline ends. The CDR3 is 17 amino acids. Germline-derived CDR1 and CDR2 are SGHTA and FQGNSA. The CDR3 sequence is CASSLVLVGVLYNEQFF. CDR3 coding DNA: TGTGCCAGCAGCTTAGTACTTGTGGGAGTCCTCTACAATGAGCAGTTCTTC.

The gene calls are TRBV6-2 or TRBV6-3 and TRBJ2-2; 9 positions match TRBD1. The CDR3 extends over 16 amino acids. The V segment lost 0 bases and the J segment 4 bases; nucleotides outside the gene matches: 3. The germline V gene has CDR1 MNHEY and CDR2 SVGEGT. The CDR3 here is CASSYSGTGSTGELFF. CDR3 in DNA: TGTGCCAGCAGTTACTCCGGGACAGGGAGCACCGGGGAGCTGTTTTTT.

This clonotype was seen only a few times. The V and J genes are TRBV20-1 and TRBJ1-1, with D unresolved. Deletions cut 5 bases from V and 3 bases from J, with 13 bases between. Germline assignment: CDR1 DFQATT and CDR2 SNEGSKA (reference sequence). The CDR3 length is 13 residues. The CDR3 protein is CSAGRTDYTEAFF. CDR3 sequence (DNA): TGCAGTGCTGGAAGGACGGATTACACTGAAGCTTTCTTT.

The table lists this clonotype with many counts. The chain has TRBV30 and TRBJ1-4; 9 bases match TRBD1. With V trimmed by 1 base and J by 8 bases, 8 bases remained unmatched. The CDR3 totals 15 residues. Germline values: CDR1 GTSNPN, CDR2 SVGIG (reference sequence). The CDR3 DNA reads as TGTGCCTGGAGTGCAGGGACAGGGTTATCCGAAAAACTGTTTTTT. It encodes CAWSAGTGLSEKLFF. Together with reference TRBV30 and TRBJ1-4, the CDR3 gives the full variable domain: SQTIHQWPATLVQPVGSPLSLECTVEGTSNPNLYWYRQAAGRGLQLLFYSVGIGQISSEVPQNLSASRPQDRQFILSSKKLLLSDSGFYLCAWSAGTGLSEKLFFGSGTQLSVL.

The V gene is TRBV6-1, the J gene TRBJ2-6; unclear D gene. The germline CDR1 and CDR2 sequences are MNHNS and SASEGT. The CDR3 loop spans 13 amino acids. Trimming shortened V by 5 bases and J by 3 bases, and 5 bases separated the two germline ends. The CDR3 spells CASSKGGANVLTF. The CDR3 bases are TGTGCCAGCAGTAAAGGTGGGGCCAACGTCCTGACTTTC.

A remark on this clonotype: The junction shows a germline mismatch at one end, possibly a read error. The CDR3 loop reads CASSRSGSSYEQHF. The CDR3 nucleotides read TGTGCCAGCAGCCGGAGCGGAAGCTCCTACGAGCAGCACTTC. The rearrangement uses TRBV11-1 and TRBJ2-7, with a weak D call TRBD2 (5 bases). The CDR3 is 14 amino acids. Germline V lookup: CDR1 SGHAT, CDR2 FQDESV (reference sequence).